This entry features one T cell receptor (beta chain) sequence. The germline V gene has CDR1 SGHDT and CDR2 YYEEEE. The CDR3 runs 13 residues. With 6 bases removed from V and 5 bases from J, the gap between germline ends came to 11 bases. This record belongs to a study of CD8+CD57+ T cells in acquired aplastic anemia. For CDR3 and TCR beta VDJ profiling, genomic DNA was the template used. TCRdb passed the reads through MiXCR, listing each CDR3 protein once. The table has roughly 200,000 distinct CDR3 sequences, roughly 60% seen once. Flow cytometry had shown expanded CD8+CD57+ cells in the patients chosen for sequencing.

The specimen was sorted CD4+, CD8+, or CD8+CD57+ T cells (not recorded which) from PBMCs. The rearrangement joins TRBV5-6 to TRBJ1-4; D gene uncertain. The sequence came from a human donor with aplastic anemia. The CDR3 DNA is TGTGCCAGCAAGATAAGGCACAATGAAAAACTGTTTTTT. It specifies CASKIRHNEKLFF.